This TCR beta chain was retrieved from a study of T cells in Graves' hyperthyroidism and ophthalmopathy. Study summary: Peripheral blood specimens were obtained at initial diagnosis, prior to any treatment. Regarding the study as a whole: The blood repertoire included most of the expanded thyroid clonotypes above 0.001. Ophthalmopathy was separated from stable hyperthyroidism by a 13 V-J model.

In the case of this clonotype: Its antigen is still unknown.

The CDR3 consists of 15 residues. Trimming removed 5 bases from V and 3 bases from J; junction bases left unmatched: 10. Germline V CDR1 and CDR2: MDHEN, SYDVKM. Fresh 10 ml peripheral blood yielded PBMCs. Template material for amplifying TCR beta CDR3 regions consisted of RNA transcripts. In the first-round RT-PCR of the TCR CDR3, the HTBI primer set was used. From the multiplex PCR reads, TCRdb called clonotypes with MiXCR, one entry per CDR3 protein. Of around 690,000 distinct CDR3 sequences in the sample, under 25% were seen once. The source of this sequence is a man aged 30-40 years with Graves' ophthalmopathy. Sequences were obtained from blood. V gene TRBV28 combines with J gene TRBJ2-7; 7 bases fit TRBD2. The CDR3, as DNA: TGTGCCAGCAGTGGGGCTAGCGGCTTATACTACGAGCAGTACTTC. This gives the protein CASSGASGLYYEQYF.